Listed below are T cell receptor beta chains from one sample, sequenced in a study of blood T cell repertoires in COVID-19. Repertoires were generated with immunoSEQ multiplex PCR, while TCRdb's copy carries only in-frame clones and drops some. Seen here are approximately 130,000 clones, more than 65% observed once, and the top ten hold about 2.2%. Sequenced sample: peripheral blood. The receptors originated from a woman between 70 and 85 years old with acute or convalescent COVID-19. Each CDR3 is given with its conserved first and last residue. A clone size is listed for some rows: how often the clone was seen (once, few, many), or a class if it is expanded.

clone size	V gene	J gene	CDR3 protein
-	TRBV5-1	TRBJ2-5	CASSLAGGDHQETQYF
-	TRBV29-1	TRBJ1-1	CSVDGQENTEAFF
-	TRBV11-1	TRBJ2-5	CASSHPVGGQETQYF
-	TRBV6-5	TRBJ1-2	CASSPGQGYYGYTF
once	TRBV5-6	TRBJ1-1	CASSQDRRMRTEAFF
-	TRBV28	TRBJ1-1	CASSSPDRVWGMNTEAFF
-	TRBV25-1	TRBJ2-7	CASSLATGTIYEQYF
-	TRBV7-9	TRBJ1-6	CASSLDRSNSPLHF
-	TRBV12-3/TRBV12-4	TRBJ1-5	CASSPGSNQPQHF
-	TRBV18	TRBJ1-5	CASSPPQSNQPQHF
-	TRBV9	TRBJ2-2	CASSPQTASTGELFF
-	TRBV10-3	TRBJ1-4	CATGQGGEKLFF
once	TRBV10-3	TRBJ2-2	CAIRDRERSGELFF
few	TRBV29-1	TRBJ1-4	CSAGATNEKLFF
-	TRBV6-5	TRBJ2-7	CASSFSRDSYEQYF
-	TRBV19	TRBJ2-7	CASSPNRGWWDEQYF
-	TRBV6-6	TRBJ1-1	CASRQTGLRPTEAFF
-	TRBV27	TRBJ1-1	CASSWAGDTEAFF
-	TRBV6-5	TRBJ2-3	CASSFGTGAYTQYF
-	TRBV3-1/TRBV3-2	TRBJ2-2	CASRNRDRVNTGELFF
-	TRBV30	TRBJ2-5	CAWSLRQGGTQYF
-	TRBV5-6	TRBJ2-3	CASSLGQGRSTQYF
-	TRBV15	TRBJ1-2	CATSRGDSNYGYTF
-	TRBV5-4	TRBJ2-1	CASSALAGSYNEQFF